In its sample, the clone carrying this T cell receptor (beta chain) was seen a few times. As yet, its antigen is unknown. This sample was taken from a study of CD8+ T cells in alopecia areata. The wider study: Percentage of affected scalp area was the basis on which treated patients' severity was scored. Overall study findings and caveats: Possibly as an HLA-related effect, TCR sharing across patients appeared less clear than in mice. With one nonresponder, baseline CD8+ expansion's link to response remains uncertain.

CDR1 is SGHAT and CDR2 is FQNNGV in the germline V gene. Trimming cost V 1 base and J 2 bases, with 8 bases left between them. This CDR3 is built from 14 residues. Treatment here: oral pan-JAK inhibitor, 5-10 mg twice daily. Reverse transcribed after extraction, RNA yielded cDNA as the sequencing template. Using immunoSEQ multiplex PCR, the repertoire was profiled, and TCRdb retains in-frame clones only, with some absent. The profile covers about 260,000 clones, with 60% appearing a single time and 0.75% to 0.95% taken by the ten largest. The TCR was taken from a human donor with alopecia areata. V is TRBV11-2 and J is TRBJ2-5, with D uncertain. This sample comprised CD4+ T cells sorted from blood, obtained around week 52, from a patient treated with tofacitinib. In DNA form, the CDR3 reads TGTGCCAGCAGCTTAGCGGGCCTTCAAGAGACCCAGTACTTC. It yields the protein CASSLAGLQETQYF.